Shown below are 18 T cell receptor beta chains from a single sample sequenced in a study of cytomegalovirus exposure and HLA in healthy donors. Some clones are missing from TCRdb's copy, which holds only in-frame ones; the method was immunoSEQ multiplex PCR. This sample yields about 120,000 clones, of which 70% to 90% are seen a single time; approximately 1.8% belongs to the top ten. The sample taken for sequencing was PBMCs. These receptors were obtained from a man aged 18-30 years in good health and CMV-seronegative.

The chain joins TRBV6-5 to TRBJ2-7; 7 bases line up with TRBD1. CDR1 and CDR2 from the germline V gene are MNHEY and SVGAGI. The CDR3 consists of 14 residues. Trimming took 5 bases from V and 1 from J; bases not matched to a gene: 5. Written as DNA, the CDR3 is TGTGCCAGCAGTGCCGACAGGGTTTCCTACGAGCAGTACTTC. Its protein product is CASSADRVSYEQYF.

The CDR3 DNA reads TGTGCCAGCAGCGGGGACAAAACCAGGGTTTTGACCTATAATTCACCCCTCCACTTT. Translation gives CASSGDKTRVLTYNSPLHF. The gene calls are TRBV5-6 and TRBJ1-6; possible D gene TRBD1, 6 bases. The germline V gene encodes CDR1 SGHDT and CDR2 YYEEEE. The CDR3 is 19 residues long. V was pared by 4 bases and J by 2 bases, with 22 bases between.

This clone was detected once. The V gene is TRBV7-9, the J gene TRBJ2-3; D perhaps matches TRBD1 (5 bases). The germline V gene encodes CDR1 SEHNR and CDR2 FQNEAQ (reference sequence). The CDR3 has 14 residues. V lost 5 bases, J lost 2 bases, and 11 bases lay in between. This chain's CDR3 is CASSGSGATDTQYF. The CDR3 DNA follows: TGTGCCAGCAGCGGCAGTGGGGCCACAGATACGCAGTATTTT.

The chain joins TRBV11-2 to TRBJ1-2, with TRBD1 matching over 9 bases. Germline V gives CDR1 SGHAT, CDR2 FQNNGV. CDR3 length equals 15 residues. The junction had 9 bases not matched to a gene; V was cut back by 4 bases and J by 6 bases. The chain's CDR3 is CASSSTGTGRDGYTF. The CDR3 DNA follows: TGTGCCAGCAGCTCTACCGGGACAGGGAGAGATGGCTACACCTTC.

The rearrangement links TRBV5-5 to TRBJ2-7; no clear D. Trimming cost V 5 bases and J 3 bases, with 15 bases left between them. This CDR3 region has 14 residues. The germline gives CDR1 SGHKS, CDR2 YYEKEE (reference sequence). CDR3 protein: CASSQQVAVYEQYF. The CDR3 DNA reads TGTGCCAGCAGTCAGCAGGTTGCAGTCTACGAGCAGTACTTC.

The chain employs TRBV10-1 and TRBJ2-1; the D gene is possibly TRBD2 (5 bases). This CDR3 is 14 amino acids long. V lost 9 bases to trimming and J lost 11 bases, with 23 bases between them. The germline gives CDR1 WNHNN, CDR2 SYGVQD (reference sequence). The CDR3 nucleotides are TGCGCCAGTTCCCGCGGCGGGCTCCCCTATCAGCAGTTCTTC. It specifies CASSRGGLPYQQFF.

The chain joins TRBV28 to TRBJ1-4, with a weak D call TRBD1 (5 bases). From germline, CDR1 is MDHEN and CDR2 SYDVKM. The CDR3 totals 12 residues. The V gene lost 8 bases and the J gene lost 5 bases, with 9 bases spanning the gap. The CDR3 is CASLRGNEKLFF. The CDR3 DNA reads TGTGCCAGCCTCCGGGGGAATGAAAAACTGTTTTTT.

The CDR3 sequence is CASNLSQKETQYF. The CDR3 nucleotides are TGTGCCAGCAATTTATCCCAGAAAGAGACCCAGTACTTC. This chain joins TRBV6-1 and TRBJ2-5, with D hard to call. Germline CDR1 is MNHNS and CDR2 is SASEGT. The length of the CDR3 is 13 residues. V was pared by 7 bases and J by 3 bases, with 12 bases between.

The rearrangement links TRBV7-2 to TRBJ2-3; 9 nucleotides align to TRBD1. The trim removed 3 bases at V and 6 bases at J, leaving 7 bases unmatched. This CDR3 comprises 15 residues. Germline CDR1 reads SGHTA; CDR2 reads FQGNSA. DNA for the CDR3: TGTGCCAGCAGCTTTTTCTGGACAGGGGCTGATACGCAGTATTTT. The encoded protein is CASSFFWTGADTQYF.

This clone has just one count. The rearrangement uses TRBV10-3 and TRBJ2-7; possible D gene TRBD1, 6 bases. The CDR3 is made up of 15 amino acids. The germline V gene has CDR1 ENHRY and CDR2 SYGVKD. Trimming left V 0 bases short and J 1 base short, with 10 bases between. The DNA for the CDR3 is TGTGCCATCAGTGAGTCGCAAACAGGGTCCTACGAGCAGTACTTC. The encoded protein is CAISESQTGSYEQYF.

This chain connects TRBV29-1 to TRBJ2-2; no definite D call. This CDR3 spans 14 amino acids. Trimming removed 3 bases from V and 4 bases from J, with 12 bases in between. From germline, CDR1 is SQVTM and CDR2 ANQGSEA. The CDR3 coding sequence is TGCAGCGTTGAGGGCCAGCTTGCCACCGGGGAGCTGTTTTTT. Residues: CSVEGQLATGELFF.

The V gene is TRBV11-2, the J gene TRBJ2-7; 7 bases align to TRBD1. Per germline, CDR1 SGHAT and CDR2 FQNNGV. After removal of 5 bases from V and 4 bases from J, the junction contained 5 bases not matched to a gene. The CDR3 extends over 13 amino acids. The CDR3 DNA follows: TGTGCCAGCAGCACCACGACAGGGTACGAGCAGTACTTC. Protein sequence: CASSTTTGYEQYF.

The rearrangement uses TRBV28 and TRBJ2-7; TRBD2 matches 7 bases. The CDR3 runs to 17 residues. Trimming took 4 bases from V and 6 from J; bases not matched to a gene: 18. Germline V gene data show CDR1 as MDHEN and CDR2 as SYDVKM. The CDR3 region is CASSSPPFGGRAPEQYF. CDR3 sequence (DNA): TGTGCCAGCAGTTCTCCCCCCTTTGGTGGGAGGGCCCCCGAGCAGTACTTC.

The chain is built from TRBV6-5 and TRBJ2-5; weak D call: TRBD1 (6 bases). V was cut by 6 bases and J by 0 bases, with 11 bases left in between. Per germline, CDR1 MNHEY and CDR2 SVGAGI. CDR3 length equals 14 residues. The CDR3 sequence: CASSDRRYQETQYF. The CDR3 nucleotides read TGTGCCAGCAGCGACAGGCGATACCAAGAGACCCAGTACTTC.

The gene calls are TRBV7-2 and TRBJ2-2; a weak D match, TRBD1 (5 bases). Germline V gene sequence: CDR1 SGHTA, CDR2 FQGNSA. The CDR3 has 14 residues. Trimming left V 3 bases short and J 4 bases short, with 9 bases between. Written as DNA, the CDR3 is TGTGCCAGCAGCTTCTACCAGGGCACCGGGGAGCTGTTTTTT. Amino acids: CASSFYQGTGELFF.

The V call is TRBV27, the J call TRBJ2-7; maybe TRBD1 (6 bases). This CDR3 has 16 amino acids. Germline V gene data show CDR1 as MNHEY and CDR2 as SMNVEV (reference sequence). The germline V and J ends were trimmed by 3 bases and 2 bases, with 17 bases remaining between them. CDR3 nucleotide sequence: TGTGCCAGCAGTTTGGCCCACAGGGTTACACCCTACGAGCAGTACTTC. The encoded protein is CASSLAHRVTPYEQYF.

This clone was observed a single time. The chain employs TRBV5-1 and TRBJ2-3; TRBD1 might be the D (5 bases). This CDR3 comprises 15 residues. Germline assignment: CDR1 SGHRS and CDR2 YFSETQ. The germline V and J ends were trimmed by 8 bases and 2 bases, with 18 bases remaining between them. The CDR3: CASKGRQDNTDTQYF. The CDR3, as DNA: TGCGCCAGTAAGGGAAGGCAGGACAACACAGATACGCAGTATTTT.

The V gene is TRBV6-5, the J gene TRBJ1-2, with 10 nucleotides matching TRBD1. Germline V gene sequence: CDR1 MNHEY, CDR2 SVGAGI. CDR3 size: 15 residues. J gave up 7 bases and V 6 bases, and 11 bases lay outside the gene matches. The CDR3 loop reads CASSSLDRGRFGYTF. In nucleotides, the CDR3 is TGTGCCAGCAGCTCTTTAGACAGGGGGCGCTTTGGCTACACCTTC.